This T cell receptor beta chain originates from a study of control samples from healthy donors and cancer patients. TCRdb's table, derived via immunoSEQ multiplex PCR, lists solely in-frame clones and lacks some. The data contain approximately 87,000 clones, about 88% of them singletons. The TCR was taken from a woman between 50 and 59 years old in good health. Sequencing was carried out using blood.

CDR3 loop: CASRIPGQANEKLFF. In DNA form, the CDR3 reads TGTGCCAGCAGAATACCGGGACAGGCTAATGAAAAACTGTTTTTT. The chain combines TRBV28 with TRBJ1-4; 8 bases are a match to TRBD1. The CDR3 loop spans 15 amino acids. Trimming took 6 bases from V and 3 from J; bases not matched to a gene: 6. CDR1 and CDR2 (germline): MDHEN, SYDVKM.